These 14 T cell receptor beta chains were all obtained from the same sample, sequenced in a study of shared clonotypes between healthy human individuals. Only in-frame clones appear in the TCRdb table, and some are missing; sequencing was by immunoSEQ multiplex PCR. The data show some 500,000 clones, with roughly 80% seen just once and around 12% held by the top ten. Sequenced sample: PBMCs. These receptors were taken from a woman in her thirties or forties in good health. Some clones in this sample may be carry-over from other donors' samples.

The V and J genes are TRBV11-2 and TRBJ1-3; possible D gene TRBD1, 5 bases. The CDR3 has 14 amino acids. The V gene's germline CDR1 is SGHAT and CDR2 FQNNGV. Deletions cut 7 bases from V and 9 bases from J, with 19 bases between. The CDR3 DNA reads as TGTGCCAGCACCTCACCGGGGACCTGGGGCACCATATATTTT. Protein sequence: CASTSPGTWGTIYF.

This chain joins TRBV11-2 and TRBJ2-7; D perhaps matches TRBD2 (7 bases). The DNA matches TRBJ2-1 better at its end, which makes the J call doubtful. CDR3 length equals 17 residues. The germline gives CDR1 SGHAT, CDR2 FQNNGV. The CDR3 region has the DNA TGTGCCAGCAGCTTGAGGCCGGGGGCAGGGGAGGGCGATGAGCAGTTCTTC. Amino acid sequence: CASSLRPGAGEGDEQFF.

The J gene is TRBJ2-5, the V gene TRBV7-2; 9 nucleotides align to TRBD2. Per germline, CDR1 SGHTA and CDR2 FQGNSA. J was trimmed by 5 bases and V by 3 bases; bases with no gene match: 7. This CDR3 spans 15 amino acids. This CDR3 is CASSFLGLARETQYF. For the CDR3, the DNA is TGTGCCAGCAGCTTTCTCGGACTAGCGCGCGAGACCCAGTACTTC.

This clone was seen only once. The genes are TRBV15 and TRBJ2-7; D might be TRBD2 (5 bases). The V gene's germline CDR1 is LNHNV and CDR2 YYDKDF (reference sequence). V lost 0 bases and J 1 base, leaving 13 bases between the germline ends. The CDR3 contains 16 residues. CDR3 region: CATSRERGYGSYEQYF. The CDR3 DNA is TGTGCCACCAGCAGAGAGAGAGGGTATGGGTCCTACGAGCAGTACTTC.

The V and J genes are TRBV10-3 and TRBJ2-7; 8 bases agree with TRBD1. From germline, CDR1 is ENHRY and CDR2 SYGVKD. V dropped 7 bases and J dropped 1; count of bases not matched to a gene: 6. The CDR3 contains 14 residues. CDR3 protein: CAIMRTGNSYEQYF. CDR3 in DNA: TGTGCCATCATGAGGACAGGGAATTCCTACGAGCAGTACTTC.

This clone was observed once. In nucleotides, the CDR3 is TGCAGCGTCTCCCCCCAGCGGTTTTACGTGAAGAATGAGCAGTTCTTC. Translation: CSVSPQRFYVKNEQFF. V usage is TRBV29-1 and J usage is TRBJ2-1; possible D gene TRBD2, 5 bases. Germline V gene sequence: CDR1 SQVTM, CDR2 ANQGSEA. CDR3 length equals 16 residues. The V end was cut by 6 bases, the J end by 7 bases, with 25 bases between.

The chain couples TRBV11-2 to TRBJ1-5, with D maybe TRBD1 (5 bases). In germline, CDR1 is SGHAT, CDR2 FQNNGV. The V gene lost 6 bases and the J gene lost 3 bases, with 15 bases spanning the gap. CDR3 length: 15 residues. The CDR3, as DNA: TGTGCCAGCAGACAGTCTGGGGGTGACAATCAGCCCCAGCATTTT. Translation: CASRQSGGDNQPQHF.

V usage is TRBV28 and J usage is TRBJ2-7; 9 nucleotides align to TRBD1. Trimming cost V 5 bases and J 6 bases; bases outside gene matches: 11. Germline loops: CDR1 MDHEN, CDR2 SYDVKM. The CDR3 is 15 amino acids. The CDR3, as DNA: TGTGCCAGCAGTCCCCAGGGGACAGGGCTACGCGAGCAGTACTTC. Protein product: CASSPQGTGLREQYF.

As for this clone: An end of the junction differs from the germline gene, which may be a read error. The chain combines TRBV7-7 with TRBJ2-5; TRBD1 aligns across 9 bases. In germline, CDR1 is SSHAT, CDR2 FNYEAQ (reference sequence). This CDR3 has 17 amino acids. CDR3 DNA: TGTGCTAGCAGCTCGTCGACCGGGACAGGGAACCAAGAGACCCAGTACTTC. It specifies CASSSSTGTGNQETQYF. The whole variable domain, filled in from reference TRBV7-7 and TRBJ2-5, reads GAGVSQSPRYKVTKRGQDVTLRCDPISSHATLYWYQQALGQGPEFLTYFNYEAQPDKSGLPSDRFSAERPEGSISTLTIQRTEQRDSAMYRCASSSSTGTGNQETQYFGPGTRLLVL.

In DNA form, the CDR3 reads TGTGCCAGCAGCGTAGGGGCGCTTGGGAATGAAAAACTGTTTTTT. This gives the protein CASSVGALGNEKLFF. The rearrangement links TRBV9 to TRBJ1-4, with unresolved D. The V and J ends lost 0 bases and 5 bases respectively, with 11 bases between them. The CDR3 sequence is 15 residues long. Germline CDR1 SGDLS, CDR2 YYNGEE.

With respect to this clone: This probably arose from a read error, given a far larger clone one base away. The chain uses TRBV6-5 and TRBJ2-7; 10 bases map to TRBD2. The CDR3 is 15 amino acids. Unmatched junction bases numbered 9, after V lost 4 bases and J lost 6 bases. Per germline, CDR1 MNHEY and CDR2 SVGAGI. This chain's CDR3 is CASSWRSSGGSEQYF. The CDR3 DNA follows: TGTGCCAGCAGTTGGCGATCTAGCGGGGGTTCCGAGCAGTACTTC.

The chain has TRBV29-1 and TRBJ2-5; maybe TRBD1 (5 bases). This CDR3 comprises 12 residues. The V end was cut by 5 bases, the J end by 3 bases, with 10 bases between. CDR1 SQVTM and CDR2 ANQGSEA come from the germline V gene. This CDR3 is CSVKGAEETQYF. The CDR3 DNA reads TGCAGCGTTAAAGGGGCAGAAGAGACCCAGTACTTC.

The CDR3 protein is CAPGQGNTGELFF. Written as DNA, the CDR3 is TGTGCCCCGGGACAGGGGAACACCGGGGAGCTGTTTTTT. The V call is TRBV6-1, the J call TRBJ2-2; 9 nucleotides line up with TRBD1. The CDR3 is made up of 13 amino acids. Trimming removed 11 bases from V and 1 base from J; junction bases left unmatched: 2. Germline CDR1 is MNHNS and CDR2 is SASEGT.

The V gene is TRBV7-9, the J gene TRBJ2-7; weak D call: TRBD2 (6 bases). Trimming removed 3 bases at V and 6 bases at J, with 15 bases between. The CDR3 extends over 14 amino acids. Per the germline V gene, CDR1 is SEHNR and CDR2 is FQNEAQ (reference sequence). As DNA, the CDR3 is TGTGCCAGCAGCTTTGTTCCCGGGAGCGGCGAGCAGTACTTC. Protein: CASSFVPGSGEQYF.